The clone carrying this T cell receptor (beta chain) came up once. Produced via immunoSEQ multiplex PCR; TCRdb's table is partial and in-frame only. The table has about 67,000 clones, 98% seen once. The V segment lost 4 bases and the J segment 8 bases; nucleotides outside the gene matches: 9. The CDR3 is 14 amino acids. Germline CDR1 SGHDT, CDR2 YYEEEE. These data are taken from a study of technical replicates of blood from several donors. The J gene is TRBJ1-2, the V gene TRBV5-6; 9 nucleotides match TRBD1. Sequenced sample: T cells isolated from PBMCs. The TCR sequence derives from a human donor in good health. CDR3 sequence reads: CASSMDRGSMGYTF. CDR3 nucleotide sequence: TGTGCCAGCAGCATGGACAGGGGCTCTATGGGCTACACCTTC.